This T cell receptor beta chain was sequenced in a study of glioma-infiltrating T cells. Whole-study results and caveats: Tissue and blood shared very few CDR3 sequences. Non-neoplastic patients had below-expected tissue-blood divergence, while all gliomas exceeded expectation.

The iRepertoire nested amplicon-rescue multiplex PCR amplified TCR alpha and beta CDR3s from RNA. One-step reverse transcription and amplification started from approximately 100-400 ng of tissue mRNA or PBMC total RNA. TCRdb re-analysed the multiplex PCR reads in MiXCR, keeping a single row per CDR3 protein. The sample includes about 94,000 distinct CDR3 sequences, 23% of them seen just once. As to this clonotype: Its specificity is not known.

The CDR3 is 14 amino acids. With 7 bases clipped from V and 10 bases from J, the junction kept 12 bases outside the gene matches. This sequence joins TRBV12-3 or TRBV12-4 and TRBJ1-5; 8 bases agree with TRBD1. The TCR comes from a human donor with low-grade glioma or glioblastoma, undergoing nonglioma brain surgery, or in good health (not recorded which). Source material: glioma tissue, nonneoplastic brain tissue, or PBMCs (not recorded which). DNA of the CDR3: TGTGCCAGCACCAACCTCGGACAGGGCGGTCCCCAGCATTTT. Its translation is CASTNLGQGGPQHF.